What follows are 30 T cell receptor beta chains derived from one specimen sequenced in a study of cytomegalovirus exposure and HLA in healthy donors. PCR used 60 Vbeta primers and 13 Jbeta primers. Assay used: immunoSEQ multiplex PCR; TCRdb lists only in-frame clones, some missing. The table records under 250,000 clones, about 72% of them present only once. Sequencing was performed on PBMCs. Receptor source: a male donor in good health and CMV-seronegative.

The J gene is TRBJ1-1, the V gene TRBV21-1; no DNA check was done on the table's D call, TRBD1. TRBV21-1 is a pseudogene. There are 17 residues in the CDR3. The CDR3 DNA reads as TGTGCCAGCACACCGAATACAGGGGAACCTTCGAACACTGAAGCTTTCTTT. Its protein product is CASTPNTGEPSNTEAFF.

V usage is TRBV2 and J usage is TRBJ2-5; 8 nucleotides match TRBD1. The trim removed 2 bases at V and 4 bases at J, leaving 3 bases unmatched. The germline V gene has CDR1 SNHLY and CDR2 FYNNEI. This CDR3 comprises 14 residues. The CDR3 sequence is CASSEWTGRETQYF. In DNA, the CDR3 is TGTGCCAGCAGTGAATGGACAGGGCGAGAGACCCAGTACTTC.

V usage is TRBV30 and J usage is TRBJ2-3; possibly TRBD2 for D (7 bases). Germline values: CDR1 GTSNPN, CDR2 SVGIG (reference sequence). Trimming shortened V by 1 base and J by 0 bases, and 14 bases separated the two germline ends. CDR3 length equals 16 residues. CDR3 residues: CAWSGGGSPSTDTQYF. The DNA of the CDR3 is TGTGCCTGGAGTGGGGGGGGCAGCCCTAGCACAGATACGCAGTATTTT.

V gene TRBV15 combines with J gene TRBJ1-5, with D possibly TRBD1 on 6 matching bases. The germline V and J ends were trimmed by 0 bases and 2 bases, with 11 bases remaining between them. CDR3 size: 16 residues. Germline CDR1 reads LNHNV; CDR2 reads YYDKDF (reference sequence). The CDR3 region is CATSREGRGGNQPQHF. The DNA for the CDR3 is TGTGCCACCAGCAGAGAGGGCAGGGGCGGCAATCAGCCCCAGCATTTT.

The table lists this clone with a few counts. This chain joins TRBV7-9 and TRBJ1-1, with D perhaps TRBD1 (5 bases). In germline, CDR1 is SEHNR, CDR2 FQNEAQ (reference sequence). V shed 1 base and J shed 1 base, with 7 bases lying between them. This CDR3 comprises 14 residues. CDR3: CASSLGDRNTEAFF. CDR3 coding DNA: TGTGCCAGCAGCTTAGGCGACAGGAACACTGAAGCTTTCTTT. Complete variable domain (other parts from reference TRBV7-9 and TRBJ1-1): DTGVSQNPRHKITKRGQNVTFRCDPISEHNRLYWYRQTLGQGPEFLTYFQNEAQLEKSRLLSDRFSAERPKGSFSTLEIQRTEQGDSAMYLCASSLGDRNTEAFFGQGTRLTVV.

This sequence joins TRBV27 and TRBJ2-7, with D possibly matching TRBD1 (5 bases). V dropped 5 bases and J dropped 1 base, with 9 bases sitting between them. The CDR3 has 13 amino acids. Germline V gene data show CDR1 as MNHEY and CDR2 as SMNVEV (reference sequence). The CDR3 region is CASSLDKSYEQYF. The CDR3 DNA follows: TGTGCCAGCAGTCTGGACAAGTCCTACGAGCAGTACTTC.

The chain uses TRBV5-4 and TRBJ2-2, with D tentatively TRBD1 (5 bases). The germline V gene encodes CDR1 SGHNT and CDR2 YYREEE (reference sequence). V lost 4 bases, J lost 0 bases, and 10 bases lay in between. The CDR3 length is 15 residues. The DNA of the CDR3 is TGTGCCAGCAGCCTGGACACGACGAACACCGGGGAGCTGTTTTTT. Its protein is CASSLDTTNTGELFF. Complete variable domain (other parts from reference TRBV5-4 and TRBJ2-2): ETGVTQSPTHLIKTRGQQVTLRCSSQSGHNTVSWYQQALGQGPQFIFQYYREEENGRGNFPPRFSGLQFPNYSSELNVNALELDDSALYLCASSLDTTNTGELFFGEGSRLTVL.

Concerning this clone itself: Other DNA sequences of this sample code for an identical CDR3. This sequence joins TRBV15 and TRBJ2-1; no clear D gene. The CDR3 contains 14 residues. CDR1 and CDR2 from the germline V gene are LNHNV and YYDKDF (reference sequence). V lost 0 bases to trimming and J lost 5 bases, with 8 bases between them. The CDR3 region is CATSRDGGNNEQFF. CDR3 coding DNA: TGTGCCACCAGCAGAGATGGCGGCAACAATGAGCAGTTCTTC.

CDR3 bases: TGTGCCAGCAGTCTGGAGCGAAATGAGCAGTTCTTC. Translation gives CASSLERNEQFF. The gene calls are TRBV2 and TRBJ2-1; the D is unclear. V was clipped by 5 bases and J by 7 bases, with 9 bases between them. CDR1 is SNHLY, CDR2 FYNNEI, per germline. CDR3 length equals 12 residues.

The J gene is TRBJ2-3, the V gene TRBV28, with D tentatively TRBD2 (5 bases). Germline lookup yields CDR1 MDHEN and CDR2 SYDVKM. Trimming removed 2 bases at V and 4 bases at J, with 13 bases between. The CDR3 has 15 amino acids. The CDR3 region has the DNA TGTGCCAGCAGTTTAAACGGTGAGGGCGCAGATACGCAGTATTTT. Translated: CASSLNGEGADTQYF. The full variable domain, in which reference TRBV28 and TRBJ2-3 provide the parts outside the CDR3, is DVKVTQSSRYLVKRTGEKVFLECVQDMDHENMFWYRQDPGLGLRLIYFSYDVKMKEKGDIPEGYSVSREKKERFSLILESASTNQTSMYLCASSLNGEGADTQYFGPGTRLTVL.

This chain links TRBV19 with TRBJ1-5; D unresolved. V was pared by 6 bases and J by 4 bases, with 13 bases between. The germline V gene has CDR1 LNHDA and CDR2 SQIVND (reference sequence). This CDR3 is 14 amino acids long. CDR3 in amino acids: CASREMAGNQPQHF. The CDR3 nucleotides are TGTGCCAGTAGGGAGATGGCCGGGAATCAGCCCCAGCATTTT. The full variable domain, its missing parts supplied by reference TRBV19 and TRBJ1-5, is DGGITQSPKYLFRKEGQNVTLSCEQNLNHDAMYWYRQDPGQGLRLIYYSQIVNDFQKGDIAEGYSVSREKKESFPLTVTSAQKNPTAFYLCASREMAGNQPQHFGDGTRLSIL.

The chain has TRBV30 and TRBJ1-4, with TRBD1 as a possible D gene (6 bases). V gave up 2 bases and J gave up 9 bases, with 16 bases separating them. In germline, CDR1 is GTSNPN, CDR2 SVGIG (reference sequence). The CDR3 contains 14 residues. The chain's CDR3 is CAWSKDSRQKKLFF. The CDR3 region has the DNA TGTGCCTGGAGTAAGGACAGTAGACAAAAAAAACTGTTTTTT.

This chain uses TRBV7-9 with TRBJ1-3; D possibly corresponds to TRBD1 (6 bases). Trimming removed 1 base at V and 0 bases at J, with 7 bases between. CDR1 and CDR2 from the germline V gene are SEHNR and FQNEAQ (reference sequence). The CDR3 is 15 amino acids. Written as DNA, the CDR3 is TGTGCCAGCAGCTTAGACAGGGTCTCTGGAAACACCATATATTTT. The encoded protein is CASSLDRVSGNTIYF. The entire variable domain, with the rest obtained from reference TRBV7-9 and TRBJ1-3, is as follows: DTGVSQNPRHKITKRGQNVTFRCDPISEHNRLYWYRQTLGQGPEFLTYFQNEAQLEKSRLLSDRFSAERPKGSFSTLEIQRTEQGDSAMYLCASSLDRVSGNTIYFGEGSWLTVV.

This chain links TRBV19 with TRBJ1-2; 9 bases fit TRBD1. The CDR3 sequence is 18 residues long. CDR1 is LNHDA and CDR2 is SQIVND in the germline V gene (reference sequence). The ends lost 2 bases at V and 4 bases at J; junction bases unmatched: 14. The CDR3 region is CASSISRTGDVMVYGYTF. In DNA, the CDR3 is TGTGCCAGTAGTATATCCCGGACAGGGGATGTTATGGTCTATGGCTACACCTTC.

The rearrangement uses TRBV7-5 and TRBJ1-1. TRBV7-5 is a listed pseudogene. The CDR3 contains 15 residues. The CDR3, as DNA: TGTGCCAGAAGCTTAGCTCTAGGACTCCGAAGAGAAGCTTTCTTT. Amino acids: CARSLALGLRREAFF.

This rearrangement joins TRBV2 to TRBJ2-3; maybe TRBD2 (5 bases). This CDR3 contains 15 residues. V lost 8 bases and J 0 bases, leaving 15 bases between the germline ends. CDR1 is SNHLY and CDR2 is FYNNEI in the germline V gene. The CDR3 DNA reads TGTGCCAGCGAGCGGAGAACCCTTAGCACAGATACGCAGTATTTT. Protein: CASERRTLSTDTQYF.

This clone was counted once. The chain has TRBV29-1 and TRBJ1-1, with 8 bases that match TRBD1. V trimming: 5 bases; J trimming: 5 bases; junction bases outside the gene matches: 10. This CDR3 has 14 amino acids. CDR1 and CDR2 from the germline V gene are SQVTM and ANQGSEA. The chain's CDR3 is CSVSQTGGRTEAFF. CDR3 nucleotide sequence: TGCAGCGTTTCCCAAACAGGGGGTAGAACTGAAGCTTTCTTT.

The chain recombines TRBV25-1 with TRBJ2-2; 9 positions match TRBD1. The CDR3 sequence is 16 residues long. CDR1 MGHDK and CDR2 SYGVNS come from the germline V gene. V lost 2 bases to trimming and J lost 3 bases; unmatched junction nucleotides: 4. The chain's CDR3 is CASSEADRGYTGELFF. CDR3 sequence (DNA): TGTGCCAGCAGTGAAGCGGACAGGGGATACACCGGGGAGCTGTTTTTT.

This chain joins TRBV7-2 and TRBJ2-5, with a possible D match to TRBD2 (5 bases). This CDR3 region has 13 residues. Germline CDR1 reads SGHTA; CDR2 reads FQGNSA. Trimming took off 5 bases at V and 1 base at J, with 8 bases between the two ends. The CDR3 is CASSRTSQETQYF. DNA of the CDR3: TGTGCCAGCAGCCGCACTAGCCAAGAGACCCAGTACTTC.

This chain links TRBV6-1 with TRBJ1-3, with 8 bases lining up with TRBD1. This CDR3 region has 14 residues. Germline-derived CDR1 and CDR2 are MNHNS and SASEGT. V gave up 6 bases and J gave up 11 bases; unmatched junction bases: 12. This CDR3 reads CASSPGQERHPIYF. CDR3 in DNA: TGTGCCAGCAGCCCGGGACAGGAGAGGCATCCCATATATTTT.

The J gene is TRBJ2-7, the V gene TRBV27; tentative D call: TRBD2 (6 bases). Germline values: CDR1 MNHEY, CDR2 SMNVEV (reference sequence). This CDR3 is 14 amino acids long. Trimming took off 6 bases at V and 0 bases at J, with 12 bases between the two ends. CDR3 in DNA: TGTGCCAGCAGCTGGGAGGTTAGCTCCTACGAGCAGTACTTC. This sequence encodes CASSWEVSSYEQYF.

Ten or more counts support this clone. Other DNA sequences in this sample translate to the same CDR3. The gene calls are TRBV29-1 and TRBJ2-7; TRBD2 aligns across 12 bases. Germline-derived CDR1 and CDR2 are SQVTM and ANQGSEA. CDR3 length: 12 residues. The ends lost 7 bases at V and 2 bases at J; junction bases unmatched: 0. The CDR3 here is CSGTSGTYEQYF. In DNA, the CDR3 is TGCAGCGGGACTAGCGGGACCTACGAGCAGTACTTC.

This clone was seen a few times. In nucleotides, the CDR3 is TGCGCCAGCAGCTTGATACCTGCGGGGAACAATGAAAAACTGTTTTTT. Its protein is CASSLIPAGNNEKLFF. The chain is built from TRBV5-1 and TRBJ1-4; D ambiguous. In germline, CDR1 is SGHRS, CDR2 YFSETQ. Trimming cost V 1 base and J 5 bases, with 15 bases left between them. This CDR3 spans 16 amino acids.

The DNA of the CDR3 is TGTGCCAGCAGCTTCGTTAGCGGATCCAGCACAGATACGCAGTATTTT. Protein: CASSFVSGSSTDTQYF. The genes are TRBV5-4 and TRBJ2-3; TRBD2 might be the D (6 bases). V was cut by 2 bases and J by 0 bases, with 13 bases left in between. In germline, CDR1 is SGHNT, CDR2 YYREEE (reference sequence). This CDR3 has 16 amino acids.

The chain uses TRBV2 and TRBJ1-2; D possibly corresponds to TRBD1 (6 bases). Per the germline V gene, CDR1 is SNHLY and CDR2 is FYNNEI. This CDR3 has 13 amino acids. The CDR3, as DNA: TGTGCAGAGAGCGCACAGGGACCCTATGGCTACACCTTC. It specifies CAESAQGPYGYTF.

There are a few counts of this clone. The V and J genes are TRBV7-9 and TRBJ1-5; possibly TRBD1 for D (5 bases). The germline CDR1 and CDR2 sequences are SEHNR and FQNEAQ (reference sequence). V was trimmed by 5 bases and J by 2 bases, leaving 13 bases between them. CDR3 length equals 15 residues. In nucleotides, the CDR3 is TGTGCCAGCAGCCAGCAGGGATCCGGCAATCAGCCCCAGCATTTT. Translation gives CASSQQGSGNQPQHF.

The chain recombines TRBV5-4 with TRBJ2-1, with 9 bases fitting TRBD2. The CDR3 spans 15 residues. Germline V gene sequence: CDR1 SGHNT, CDR2 YYREEE (reference sequence). J gave up 4 bases and V 3 bases, and 5 bases lay outside the gene matches. Here the CDR3 DNA reads TGTGCCAGCAGCTCGCCTAGCGGGGTATACAATGAGCAGTTCTTC. Translated: CASSSPSGVYNEQFF.

The rearrangement uses TRBV6-6 and TRBJ1-5; the D is unclear. Germline CDR1 and CDR2: MNHNY and SVGAGI (reference sequence). Trimming shortened V by 8 bases and J by 2 bases, and 16 bases separated the two germline ends. The CDR3 extends over 15 amino acids. Written as DNA, the CDR3 is TGTGCCAGCCACCACGGGGTTGTGGGCAATCAGCCCCAGCATTTT. It is translated as CASHHGVVGNQPQHF.

CDR3 sequence (DNA): TGTGCCAGTAAGCGACTAGAAGAGGATGAGCAGTTCTTC. As protein: CASKRLEEDEQFF. The chain carries TRBV19 and TRBJ2-1, with D perhaps TRBD2 (6 bases). The CDR3 is 13 amino acids. In germline, CDR1 is LNHDA, CDR2 SQIVND (reference sequence). The V end lost 7 bases, the J end lost 8 bases, and 15 bases lay between the germline ends. Filled out from reference TRBV19 and TRBJ2-1, the complete variable domain reads DGGITQSPKYLFRKEGQNVTLSCEQNLNHDAMYWYRQDPGQGLRLIYYSQIVNDFQKGDIAEGYSVSREKKESFPLTVTSAQKNPTAFYLCASKRLEEDEQFFGPGTRLTVL.

This chain connects TRBV19 to TRBJ1-2; TRBD1 might be the D (5 bases). Germline V gives CDR1 LNHDA, CDR2 SQIVND (reference sequence). V shed 7 bases and J shed 6 bases, with 15 bases lying between them. This CDR3 has 13 amino acids. The CDR3 region is CASKRRGENGYTF. Written as DNA, the CDR3 is TGTGCCAGTAAGAGGAGGGGCGAAAATGGCTACACCTTC.